This TCR beta chain was recorded in a study of shared clonotypes between healthy human individuals. Study-wide background: Samples came from a couple of female and three male donors aged 18 to 49. Overall study results and limits: The authors sampled blood alone, and tissue repertoires likely differ. Naive subsets generally had larger estimated richness than memory subsets.

TCRdb's copy holds only in-frame clones and misses some; the assay was immunoSEQ multiplex PCR. The sample includes under 2,500,000 clones, 95% of them seen just once. Donors included only healthy HIV-negative adults lacking recent acute infections or vaccinations. V gave up 3 bases and J gave up 3 bases, with 15 bases separating them. This CDR3 spans 14 amino acids. In germline, CDR1 is GTSNPN, CDR2 SVGIG (reference sequence). A note on this clone: The antigen remains unidentified.

The J gene is TRBJ2-7, the V gene TRBV30, with D possibly TRBD1 on 6 matching bases. The sample taken for sequencing was naive CD4+ T cells sorted from blood. The subset: CD45RA+ positively selected. The clonotype comes from a man between 18 and 35 years old in good health. The DNA for the CDR3 is TGTGCCTGGAGGAGGAAGGGGGATAACTACGAGCAGTACTTC. Its translation: CAWRRKGDNYEQYF.